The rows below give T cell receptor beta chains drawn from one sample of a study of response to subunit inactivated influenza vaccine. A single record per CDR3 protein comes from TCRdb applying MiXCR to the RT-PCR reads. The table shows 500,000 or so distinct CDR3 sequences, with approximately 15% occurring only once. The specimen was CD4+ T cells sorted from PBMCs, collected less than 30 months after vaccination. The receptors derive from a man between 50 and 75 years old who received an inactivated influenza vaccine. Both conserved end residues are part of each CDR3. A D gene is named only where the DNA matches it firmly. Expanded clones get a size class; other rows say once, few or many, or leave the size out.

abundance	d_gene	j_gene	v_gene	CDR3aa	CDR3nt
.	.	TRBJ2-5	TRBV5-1	CASSRESGQEETQYF	TGCGCCAGCAGCCGGGAGAGCGGACAGGAGGAGACCCAGTACTTC
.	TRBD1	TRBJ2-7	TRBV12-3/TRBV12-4	CASSSSTGVSYEQYF	TGTGCCAGCAGTTCTTCTACAGGGGTGAGCTACGAGCAGTACTTC
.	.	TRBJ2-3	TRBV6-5	CASSESSATDTQYF	TGTGCCAGCAGTGAATCGAGTGCCACAGATACGCAGTATTTT
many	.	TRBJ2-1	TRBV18	CASSPLLVGTYNEQFF	TGTGCCAGCTCACCACTCCTAGTAGGGACCTACAATGAGCAGTTCTTC
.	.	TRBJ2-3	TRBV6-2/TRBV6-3	CASSYGVESTDTQYF	TGTGCCAGCAGTTACGGGGTGGAGAGCACAGATACGCAGTATTTT
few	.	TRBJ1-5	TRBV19	CASSPGERQPQHF	TGTGCCAGTAGTCCAGGGGAAAGGCAGCCCCAGCATTTT
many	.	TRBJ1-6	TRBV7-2	CASSLRSNSPLHF	TGTGCCAGCAGCTTACGTAGCAATTCACCCCTCCACTTT
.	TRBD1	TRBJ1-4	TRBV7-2	CASSSSTGRLFF	TGTGCCAGCAGCTCCTCGACAGGGAGACTGTTTTTT
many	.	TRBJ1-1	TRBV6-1	CASSDPGKLEAFF	TGTGCCAGCAGTGACCCGGGAAAACTTGAAGCTTTCTTT
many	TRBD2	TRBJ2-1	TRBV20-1	CSASSLAGGMDEQFF	TGCAGTGCTAGTTCCCTAGCGGGAGGAATGGATGAGCAGTTCTTC
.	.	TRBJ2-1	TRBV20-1	CSARAVATSYNEQFF	TGCAGTGCTAGAGCCGTGGCGACTAGCTACAATGAGCAGTTCTTC
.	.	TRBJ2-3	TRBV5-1	CASSPVRRSTDTQYF	TGCGCCAGCAGCCCTGTTAGACGCAGCACAGATACGCAGTATTTT
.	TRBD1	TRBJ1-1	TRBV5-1	CASSAGTGEAFF	TGCGCCAGCAGCGCAGGGACAGGAGAAGCTTTCTTT
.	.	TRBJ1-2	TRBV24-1	CATSGGSGYTF	TGTGCCACCAGTGGGGGGAGCGGCTACACCTTC
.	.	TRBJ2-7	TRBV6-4	CASSDSIPTGLYSYEQYF	TGTGCCAGCAGTGACTCCATACCTACGGGACTGTACTCCTACGAGCAGTACTTC
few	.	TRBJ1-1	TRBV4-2	CASSQDRDPGAEAFF	TGTGCCAGCAGCCAAGACCGCGACCCGGGGGCTGAAGCTTTCTTT
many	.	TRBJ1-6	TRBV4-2	CASSQDPSLGSPLHF	TGTGCCAGCAGCCAAGATCCCAGTCTTGGTTCACCCCTCCACTTT
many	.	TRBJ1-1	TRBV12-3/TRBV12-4	CASLVAGWSTEAFF	TGTGCCAGCCTCGTTGCGGGGTGGAGCACTGAAGCTTTCTTT
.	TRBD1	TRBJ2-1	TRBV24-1	CATSDTQGAKSYNEQFF	TGTGCCACCAGTGATACTCAGGGGGCTAAGTCCTACAATGAGCAGTTCTTC
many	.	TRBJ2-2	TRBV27	CASKGSTGDTGELFF	TGTGCCAGCAAGGGGTCGACAGGAGACACCGGGGAGCTGTTTTTT
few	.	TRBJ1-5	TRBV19	CASSSRQGYSNQPQHF	TGTGCCAGTAGTTCCAGGCAGGGGTATAGCAATCAGCCCCAGCATTTT
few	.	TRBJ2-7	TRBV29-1	CSVHEVHEQYF	TGCAGCGTCCACGAAGTCCACGAGCAGTACTTC
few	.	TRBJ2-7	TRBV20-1	CSARGPTVRVQAYEQYF	TGCAGTGCTAGAGGCCCTACCGTGCGGGTGCAAGCCTACGAGCAGTACTTC
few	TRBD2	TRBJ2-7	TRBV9	CASSVGSGGPYEQYF	TGTGCCAGCAGCGTAGGCTCGGGGGGGCCCTACGAGCAGTACTTC
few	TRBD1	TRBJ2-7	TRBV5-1	CASSLEGQGSYEQYF	TGCGCCAGCAGCTTGGAGGGACAGGGCTCCTACGAGCAGTACTTC
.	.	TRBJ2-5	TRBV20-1	CSANTGTETQYF	TGCAGTGCAAACACAGGGACAGAGACCCAGTACTTC
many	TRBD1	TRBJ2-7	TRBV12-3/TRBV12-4	CASTGQHTYEQYF	TGTGCCAGCACGGGACAGCATACCTACGAGCAGTACTTC
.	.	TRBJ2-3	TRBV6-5	CASSYGAGTTDTQYF	TGTGCCAGCAGTTACGGGGCGGGAACTACAGATACGCAGTATTTT
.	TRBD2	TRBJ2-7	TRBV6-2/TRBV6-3	CASSYRDYYEQYF	TGTGCCAGCAGTTACCGGGACTACTACGAGCAGTACTTC
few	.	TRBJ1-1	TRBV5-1	CASRLAAGSNTEAFF	TGCGCCAGCAGACTGGCGGCAGGGTCGAACACTGAAGCTTTCTTT
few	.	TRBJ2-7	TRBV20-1	CSALWSQGIYEQYF	TGCAGTGCCCTATGGTCTCAAGGAATCTACGAGCAGTACTTC
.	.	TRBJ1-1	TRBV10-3	CAIRALNTEAFF	TGTGCCATCAGGGCATTGAACACTGAAGCTTTCTTT
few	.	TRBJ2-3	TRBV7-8	CASSLGWLATGADTQYF	TGTGCCAGCAGCTTAGGTTGGCTAGCGACCGGCGCAGATACGCAGTATTTT
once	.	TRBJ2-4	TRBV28	CASSFRGRNIQYF	TGTGCCAGCAGTTTTAGGGGGAGGAACATTCAGTACTTC
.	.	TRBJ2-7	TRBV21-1	CASSKVANEQYF	TGTGCCAGCAGCAAAGTGGCCAACGAGCAGTACTTC
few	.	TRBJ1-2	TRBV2	CASSYTNGYTF	TGTGCCAGCAGTTATACTAATGGCTACACCTTC
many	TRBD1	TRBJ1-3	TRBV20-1	CSAFTGDTIYF	TGCAGTGCTTTCACAGGGGACACCATATATTTT
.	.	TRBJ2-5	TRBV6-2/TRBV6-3	CASRNRVRETQYF	TGTGCCAGCAGAAACAGGGTTCGAGAAACCCAGTACTTC
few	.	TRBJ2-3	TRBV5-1	CASSLAVEGTQYF	TGCGCCAGCAGCTTGGCCGTGGAGGGTACGCAGTATTTT
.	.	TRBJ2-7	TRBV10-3	CAISDDSHEQYF	TGTGCCATCAGTGATGACAGCCACGAGCAGTACTTC
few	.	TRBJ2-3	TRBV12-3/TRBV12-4	CASSPPVGGDTQYF	TGTGCCAGCAGTCCACCCGTGGGGGGAGATACGCAGTATTTT
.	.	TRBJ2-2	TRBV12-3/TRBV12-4	CASSPRSVNTGELFF	TGTGCCAGCAGTCCCCGTAGCGTTAACACCGGGGAGCTGTTTTTT
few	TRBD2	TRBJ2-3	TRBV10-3	CAIRGGTDTQYF	TGTGCCATACGGGGGGGCACAGATACGCAGTATTTT
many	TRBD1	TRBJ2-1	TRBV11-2	CASSLGTGVNEQFF	TGTGCCAGCAGCTTAGGGACAGGGGTAAATGAGCAGTTCTTC
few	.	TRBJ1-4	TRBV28	CASSPHRRRNEKLFF	TGTGCCAGCAGCCCCCACCGGAGGAGAAATGAAAAACTGTTTTTT
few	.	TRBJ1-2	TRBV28	CASSTRHFYGYTF	TGTGCCAGTTCAACAAGACACTTCTATGGCTACACCTTC
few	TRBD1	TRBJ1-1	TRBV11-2	CASSPRGTGAMNTEAFF	TGTGCCAGCAGCCCCCGGGGGACAGGGGCCATGAACACTGAAGCTTTCTTT
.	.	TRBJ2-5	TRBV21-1	CASSKAAKQGMNQETQYF	TGTGCCAGCAGCAAAGCGGCTAAACAGGGGATGAACCAAGAGACCCAGTACTTC
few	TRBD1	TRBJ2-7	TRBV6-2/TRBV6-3	CASSAPGTGGYEQYF	TGTGCCAGCAGCGCCCCCGGGACAGGGGGCTACGAGCAGTACTTC
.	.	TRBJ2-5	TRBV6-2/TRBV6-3	CASREAGMRETQYF	TGTGCCAGCAGAGAGGCCGGGATGCGAGAGACCCAGTACTTC
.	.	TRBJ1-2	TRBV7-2	CASSLTFRPERGYTF	TGTGCCAGCAGCTTAACTTTTCGACCTGAACGGGGCTACACCTTC